This T cell receptor (beta chain) was recorded in a study of PD-L1 blockade in urothelial cancer. Across the study: Analysis of the blood was performed 3 weeks (second dose) and 6 weeks after treatment start.

Study results and limitations: For durable-benefit patients, tumor-associated blood clones expanded more at 3 weeks.

Noted time point: peripheral blood 6 weeks after treatment start. Urothelial carcinoma affected the patients, and it was locally advanced or metastatic. Of note for this clone: Its matching antigen is unknown.

Assay used: immunoSEQ multiplex PCR; TCRdb lists only in-frame clones, some missing. The sample consists of around 48,000 clones, 70% to 90% of them appearing once. The sequences come from PBMCs, collected around atezolizumab (anti-PD-L1) treatment. The receptor was isolated from a man in his sixties with urothelial cancer.

Here the CDR3 DNA reads TGTGCCAGCAGCCAACTTAGTAGCGGGGGGAACAACAATGAGCAGTTCTTC. Amino acid sequence: CASSQLSSGGNNNEQFF. The chain links TRBV4-2 to TRBJ2-1; 10 bases agree with TRBD2. Germline V gene data show CDR1 as LGHNA and CDR2 as YNFKEQ. Trimming took 2 bases from V and 5 from J; bases not matched to a gene: 9. There are 17 residues in the CDR3.